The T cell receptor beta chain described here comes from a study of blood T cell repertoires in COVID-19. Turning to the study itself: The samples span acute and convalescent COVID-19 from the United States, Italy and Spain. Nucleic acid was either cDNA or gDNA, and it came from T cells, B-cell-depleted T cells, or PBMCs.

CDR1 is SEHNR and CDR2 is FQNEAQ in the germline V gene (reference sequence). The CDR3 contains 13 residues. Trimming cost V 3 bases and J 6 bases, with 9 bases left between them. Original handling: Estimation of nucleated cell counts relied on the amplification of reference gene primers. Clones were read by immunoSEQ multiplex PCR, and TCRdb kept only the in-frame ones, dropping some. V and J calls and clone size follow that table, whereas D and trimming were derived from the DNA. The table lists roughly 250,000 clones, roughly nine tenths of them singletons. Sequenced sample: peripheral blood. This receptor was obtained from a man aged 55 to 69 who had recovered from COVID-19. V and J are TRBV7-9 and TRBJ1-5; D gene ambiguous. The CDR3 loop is CASSLAGSQPQHF. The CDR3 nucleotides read TGTGCCAGCAGCTTGGCGGGTTCTCAGCCCCAGCATTTT. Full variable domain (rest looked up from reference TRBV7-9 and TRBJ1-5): DTGVSQNPRHKITKRGQNVTFRCDPISEHNRLYWYRQTLGQGPEFLTYFQNEAQLEKSRLLSDRFSAERPKGSFSTLEIQRTEQGDSAMYLCASSLAGSQPQHFGDGTRLSIL.